This T cell receptor (beta chain) was captured by sequencing in a study of blood T cell repertoires in COVID-19. Study as a whole: Collection of acute and convalescent COVID-19 samples took place in the United States, Italy and Spain. PBMCs, B-cell-depleted T cells, or T cells provided the cDNA or gDNA that made up the material.

CDR1 and CDR2 from the germline V gene are MGHRA and YSYEKL. The length of the CDR3 is 16 residues. V trimming: 4 bases; J trimming: 4 bases; junction bases outside the gene matches: 10. In the original analysis: It was from reference gene primer amplification that nucleated cell counts were estimated. Using immunoSEQ multiplex PCR, the repertoire was profiled, and TCRdb retains in-frame clones only, with some absent. D and trimming were read from the DNA, whereas the V and J calls and clone size are those reported in that table. The sample consists of approximately 240,000 clones, around 80% of them appearing once.

The sequence was collected from a woman between 40 and 50 years old with active or convalescent COVID-19. This chain connects TRBV4-1 to TRBJ2-3; 8 positions agree with TRBD1. Material for sequencing was peripheral blood. The CDR3 bases are TGCGCCAGCAGCCTAATGCCGGGACAGGTGCCAGATACGCAGTATTTT. This sequence encodes CASSLMPGQVPDTQYF.